This paragraph reports one T cell receptor (beta chain). The clone's antigen remains unknown. The record has no base qualities; no much larger clone is one base away. From a lookup of the germline V gene, CDR1 and CDR2 are MDHEN and SYDVKM. Spanning cysteine to phenylalanine, the CDR3 consists of 15 amino acids. The sequence is cut down to CDR3 DNA, 45 bases in frame from base 1. The V end gives up 5 bases and the J end 3 bases, leaving 6 bases in the junction not matched to a gene. The time point label, read with the paper, signifies: blood 4 weeks post-SBRT, at nephrectomy. What the treatment or condition label conveys for this sample: 15 Gy SBRT to primary tumor, nephrectomy 4 weeks later. The samples were obtained from a clinical trial, where primary renal cell carcinomas were treated with 15 Gy stereotactic body radiation therapy and then removed by nephrectomy 4 weeks afterward. To follow tumor-enriched clonotypes, peripheral blood was collected serially from radiation-treated patients at baseline and again at 2 weeks and 4 weeks after SBRT. Every patient's renal cell carcinoma showed clear cell pathology. The QIAamp DNA Blood Mini Kit (Qiagen) was used to prepare genomic DNA for TCR sequencing. The analyses included just those samples that passed every quality control check.

This record belongs to a study of radiation and T cells in renal cell carcinoma (TCRdb year 2020). In terms of the full investigation: In total, some 52 samples underwent TCR beta sequencing: approximately 25 tumors plus 27 peripheral blood samples. The last blood draw occurred 4 weeks after radiation, at the same time as nephrectomy. In the 45 to 65 samples combined, 4,016,671 unique CDR3 nucleotide sequences were found, encoding about 2.7 million unique CDR3 amino acid sequences. The full study reports these points: Top tumor clonotypes rose in blood from baseline to 2 weeks post-radiation, then contracted by 4 weeks, suggesting transient expansion of tumor-resident clones. Changes in the blood repertoire were not tracked past 4 weeks after treatment. The single-armed trial design could not address effects of radiation dose or scheduling on the TCR repertoire. Because pretreatment tumor biopsies were not available, the baseline intratumoral presence of clonotypes could not be determined.

TCR beta libraries were generated from genomic DNA with the immunoSEQ kit, following the manufacturer's recommendations. To prepare libraries, a first multiplex PCR with proprietary primers was run, followed by a second PCR that added unique barcodes, and a bead cleanup was done after each round. Each sample batch included a kit-provided positive control reaction and a negative control reaction. The final libraries were assessed on an Agilent 4200 TapeStation D1000 ScreenTape, pooled by volume, and quantified by qPCR. Sequencing ran on an Illumina NextSeq500 with a MidOutput 150-cycle cartridge, using 156 Read1 and 15 Index1 cycles with kit custom primers. The pooled library was loaded at around 1.1 pM, and roughly 20% PhiX control was spiked in. From the authors' description of their analysis: Vendor-processed data were analyzed in R, with a clonotype defined as all T cells sharing the same CDR3 nucleotide sequence. In the clone abundance analyses, frequencies in each sample were normalized to that sample's 10,000 most abundant clones. Before analysis, public T cell clones were removed, and these numbered fewer than six per sample on average. Tumor-enriched clonotypes and baseline blood-enriched clonotypes were defined as those with an abundance difference of at least 32-fold between compartments. A beta-binomial differential abundance model was applied to find clonotypes that expanded or contracted between blood time points. The Baroni-Urbani and Buser coefficient was used to measure tumor-blood repertoire similarity, and groups were compared with two-tailed Wilcoxon tests in R. TCRdb re-hosts the immuneACCESS table, in-frame sequences only. Its copies lack some clones; in the studies checked, an unresolved V gene accounts for under half of them, and the cause for the rest is not known. V, J and clone size reflect that table, while D and trimming were determined from the DNA. The sample contains roughly 100,000 clones, more than 65% of them found a single time. Roughly 7.9% of the sample is taken by the ten largest.

The rearranged segments are TRBV28 and TRBJ2-2, with 7 bases aligning to TRBD2. This receptor was identified in a man aged 55-75 years with renal cell carcinoma. This sample comprised blood, obtained from a patient whose treatment included radiotherapy and nephrectomy. The CDR3 has the sequence CASSRGGGDTGELFF. The DNA reads TGTGCCAGCAGTCGGGGCGGGGGTGACACCGGGGAGCTGTTTTTT. Supplemented by the reference TRBV28 and TRBJ2-2 proteins around the CDR3, the complete variable domain is DVKVTQSSRYLVKRTGEKVFLECVQDMDHENMFWYRQDPGLGLRLIYFSYDVKMKEKGDIPEGYSVSREKKERFSLILESASTNQTSMYLCASSRGGGDTGELFFGEGSRLTVL.